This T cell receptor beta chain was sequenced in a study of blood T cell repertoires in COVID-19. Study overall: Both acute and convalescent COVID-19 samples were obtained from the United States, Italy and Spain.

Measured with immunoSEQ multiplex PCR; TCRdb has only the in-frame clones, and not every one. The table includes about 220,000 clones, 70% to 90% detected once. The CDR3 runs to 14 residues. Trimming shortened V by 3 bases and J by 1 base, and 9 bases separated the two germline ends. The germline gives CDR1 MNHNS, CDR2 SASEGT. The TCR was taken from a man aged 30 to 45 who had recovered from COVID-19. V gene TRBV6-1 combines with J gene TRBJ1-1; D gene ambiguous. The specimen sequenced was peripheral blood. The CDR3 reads CASSELAANTEAFF. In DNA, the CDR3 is TGTGCCAGCAGTGAGTTGGCGGCGAACACTGAAGCTTTCTTT.